Presented here are 19 T cell receptor beta chains from one specimen sequenced in a study of PD-L1 blockade in urothelial cancer. Sequenced by immunoSEQ multiplex PCR; TCRdb stores in-frame clones only, minus some. The table records 85,000 to 100,000 clones, around nine tenths of them present only once. Sample: PBMCs, taken around atezolizumab (anti-PD-L1) treatment. The origin of the receptors is a man in his sixties with urothelial cancer.

This clone was seen just once. V is TRBV4-1 and J is TRBJ2-6; 7 bases align to TRBD1. The length of the CDR3 is 19 residues. J gave up 0 bases and V 0 bases, and 8 bases lay outside the gene matches. Germline V gene lookup returns CDR1 MGHRA and CDR2 YSYEKL. In nucleotides, the CDR3 is TGCGCCAGCAGCCAAGATCCAAGGACAGGCCTCTCTGGGGCCAACGTCCTGACTTTC. Translation gives CASSQDPRTGLSGANVLTF.

The V call is TRBV30, the J call TRBJ2-3; D is unresolved. CDR3 length: 14 amino acids. Trimming took 3 bases from V and 3 from J, leaving 13 bases between them. Germline CDR1 and CDR2: GTSNPN and SVGIG (reference sequence). The CDR3: CAWRTPSSTDTQYF. As DNA, the CDR3 is TGTGCCTGGAGGACTCCCTCTTCGACAGATACGCAGTATTTT.

This clone appeared a few times. V usage is TRBV29-1 and J usage is TRBJ2-3; 13 bases line up with TRBD2. Germline V gene sequence: CDR1 SQVTM, CDR2 ANQGSEA. V lost 6 bases and J lost 7; bases outside the gene matches: 7. CDR3 length equals 14 residues. For the CDR3, the DNA is TGCAGCGTCCTGGGACTAGCGGGAAGGTATACGCAGTATTTT. It translates to CSVLGLAGRYTQYF.

The V and J genes are TRBV9 and TRBJ1-2, with D unresolved. In germline, CDR1 is SGDLS, CDR2 YYNGEE. V lost 1 base and J lost 2, with 18 bases in between. The CDR3 has 17 residues. CDR3 loop: CASSVSTVTGDNYGYTF. The CDR3 DNA sequence: TGTGCCAGCAGCGTAAGCACAGTTACCGGCGACAACTATGGCTACACCTTC. The full variable domain, completed using reference TRBV9 and TRBJ1-2, is DSGVTQTPKHLITATGQRVTLRCSPRSGDLSVYWYQQSLDQGLQFLIQYYNGEERAKGNILERFSAQQFPDLHSELNLSSLELGDSALYFCASSVSTVTGDNYGYTFGSGTRLTVV.

The DNA of the CDR3 is TGTGCCAGCAGCCCGGACAGTAGCACAGATACGCAGTATTTT. The encoded protein is CASSPDSSTDTQYF. J is TRBJ2-3 and V is TRBV6-4; possible D gene TRBD1, 6 bases. Per the germline V gene, CDR1 is MRHNA and CDR2 is SNTAGT. The ends were cut back, 6 bases at V and 0 bases at J, with 10 bases in the middle. The CDR3 extends over 14 amino acids.

The chain uses TRBV7-3 and TRBJ2-2; the D gene is possibly TRBD1 (6 bases). The ends were cut back, 4 bases at V and 4 bases at J, with 16 bases in the middle. Germline assignment: CDR1 SGHTA and CDR2 FQGTGA. This CDR3 is 16 amino acids long. CDR3 sequence reads: CASSSQQGIGTGELFF. As DNA, the CDR3 is TGTGCCAGCAGCTCCCAACAGGGTATCGGCACCGGGGAGCTGTTTTTT.

V usage is TRBV6-1 and J usage is TRBJ2-7, with a possible D match to TRBD2 (5 bases). This CDR3 has 15 residues. V dropped 1 base and J dropped 2 bases, with 12 bases sitting between them. Germline V CDR1 and CDR2: MNHNS, SASEGT. CDR3 nucleotides: TGTGCCAGCAGTGAAGATGGCCGCGGGCCCTACGAGCAGTACTTC. Protein product: CASSEDGRGPYEQYF.

This clone showed up just once. At one of its ends the junction is not consistent with the germline gene, which may arise from a read error. This chain's CDR3 is CASSTSWTEDTQYF. Written as DNA, the CDR3 is TGTGCCAGCAGCACTTCATGGACAGAAGATACCCAGTACTTC. The chain is built from TRBV11-3 and TRBJ2-5; TRBD1 might be the D (6 bases). The CDR3 has 14 amino acids. Germline V gene sequence: CDR1 SGHNT, CDR2 YENEEA.

The chain has TRBV28 and TRBJ1-2, with D uncertain. CDR3 length: 16 residues. The germline V and J ends were trimmed by 1 base and 1 base, with 13 bases remaining between them. The germline gives CDR1 MDHEN, CDR2 SYDVKM. The chain's CDR3 is CASSLFSQIYNYGYTF. CDR3 DNA sequence: TGTGCCAGCAGTTTATTTTCTCAGATATATAACTATGGCTACACCTTC.

J is TRBJ2-3 and V is TRBV6-1, with 13 bases lining up with TRBD2. CDR3 length equals 17 residues. V lost 1 base and J lost 4; bases outside the gene matches: 5. Germline CDR1 reads MNHNS; CDR2 reads SASEGT. CDR3 sequence reads: CASSEVWTSGSADTQYF. In nucleotides, the CDR3 is TGTGCCAGCAGTGAAGTCTGGACTAGCGGGAGCGCAGATACGCAGTATTTT.

This clone came up once. The chain links TRBV18 to TRBJ2-7, with 9 bases lining up with TRBD2. Looked up from germline, CDR1 is KGHSH and CDR2 is LQKENI. The CDR3 is 14 amino acids. Trimming cost V 4 bases and J 3 bases; bases outside gene matches: 4. The CDR3 DNA is TGTGCCAGCTCACTGGCTAGCGGGGTCTACGAGCAGTACTTC. Protein product: CASSLASGVYEQYF.

The J gene is TRBJ2-7, the V gene TRBV6-1; D perhaps matches TRBD1 (6 bases). Germline V gives CDR1 MNHNS, CDR2 SASEGT. V dropped 7 bases and J dropped 5 bases, with 12 bases sitting between them. There are 12 residues in the CDR3. CDR3 in amino acids: CASNQQGHEQYF. The DNA for the CDR3 is TGTGCCAGCAACCAACAGGGCCACGAGCAGTACTTC.

This clone was recorded many times. V usage is TRBV5-1 and J usage is TRBJ2-1, with D maybe TRBD2 (7 bases). This CDR3 spans 16 amino acids. Trimming removed 4 bases from V and 4 bases from J, with 18 bases in between. The V gene's germline CDR1 is SGHRS and CDR2 YFSETQ. The CDR3 here is CASSMGASGFYNEQFF. The CDR3, as DNA: TGCGCCAGCAGCATGGGGGCTAGCGGCTTTTACAATGAGCAGTTCTTC.

The J gene is TRBJ2-6, the V gene TRBV4-2, with 11 bases that match TRBD1. V gave up 0 bases and J gave up 0 bases; unmatched junction bases: 1. The germline V gene encodes CDR1 LGHNA and CDR2 YNFKEQ. This CDR3 contains 18 residues. CDR3 DNA: TGTGCCAGCAGCCAAGAGGGACAGGGGGGCTCTGGGGCCAACGTCCTGACTTTC. Translation gives CASSQEGQGGSGANVLTF.

The rearrangement uses TRBV7-2 and TRBJ2-7, with D possibly TRBD1 on 6 matching bases. Germline assignment: CDR1 SGHTA and CDR2 FQGNSA. CDR3 length: 15 residues. V dropped 0 bases and J dropped 1 base, with 10 bases sitting between them. In DNA, the CDR3 is TGTGCCAGCAGCTTAGCTGGACAGAGATCCTACGAGCAGTACTTC. Translated, it gives CASSLAGQRSYEQYF.

V is TRBV2 and J is TRBJ2-5; weak D call: TRBD2 (6 bases). Per the germline V gene, CDR1 is SNHLY and CDR2 is FYNNEI. This CDR3 has 14 residues. The ends were cut back, 10 bases at V and 5 bases at J, with 20 bases in the middle. CDR3 in amino acids: CAKRRGYGVETQYF. The CDR3, as DNA: TGTGCCAAACGGCGGGGTTATGGCGTGGAGACCCAGTACTTC.

The gene calls are TRBV5-1 and TRBJ2-7, with a possible D match to TRBD2 (5 bases). The germline V gene has CDR1 SGHRS and CDR2 YFSETQ. The CDR3 is 13 residues long. Trimming shortened V by 3 bases and J by 2 bases, and 9 bases separated the two germline ends. This CDR3 is CASSSSGPYEQYF. For the CDR3, the DNA is TGCGCCAGCAGCTCGAGCGGCCCCTACGAGCAGTACTTC.

The CDR3 bases are TGTGCCAGCACATCGCCCAGCGGGGCCTCCGGGGAGCTGTTTTTT. Translating it yields CASTSPSGASGELFF. This chain connects TRBV5-4 to TRBJ2-2; the match to TRBD2 covers 7 bases. This CDR3 region has 15 residues. The germline V gene has CDR1 SGHNT and CDR2 YYREEE (reference sequence). The J segment lost 6 bases and the V segment lost 6 bases, leaving 11 bases of the junction unmatched.

This clone showed up just a few times. The V gene is TRBV2, the J gene TRBJ1-4; D perhaps matches TRBD1 (5 bases). Germline values: CDR1 SNHLY, CDR2 FYNNEI. The CDR3 has 14 residues. Trimming shortened V by 6 bases and J by 7 bases, and 15 bases separated the two germline ends. CDR3 nucleotide sequence: TGTGCCAGCAGGGTTTCAGGGAGGAGTGAAAAACTGTTTTTT. Its protein is CASRVSGRSEKLFF.